This entry is about one T cell receptor (beta chain). Its antigen is unknown. Library preparation for TCR beta used quantitative 5'-RACE with molecular barcodes. TCRdb re-derived calls from the 5' RACE reads in MiXCR, one entry per CDR3 protein. The sample shows approximately 190,000 distinct CDR3 sequences, 13% of them seen only once. The data stem from a study of CD8 T cells in ankylosing spondylitis. Notes on the study in general: Some of the motif variants had earlier been found in reactive arthritis patients' fluid and blood. The disease-linked clones had a CD8+ phenotype and low blood frequencies. Reportedly, significant enrichment of disease-linked clones occurred in matched ankylosing spondylitis synovial fluid.

The sequencing input was blood, either unsorted or a sorted T cell fraction (not recorded which). This TCR was recovered from a female donor with ankylosing spondylitis or in good health (not recorded which).

The CDR3 region has the DNA TGTGCCAGCAGTGGGGACAGGTACGAGCAGTACTTC. Translated, it gives CASSGDRYEQYF. This chain uses TRBV25-1 with TRBJ2-7, with 8 bases lining up with TRBD1. CDR1 MGHDK and CDR2 SYGVNS come from the germline V gene. The CDR3 has 12 residues. V lost 4 bases, J lost 4 bases, and 0 bases stayed unmatched.